What follows describes a single T cell receptor (beta chain). This sample stems from a study of blood T cell repertoires in COVID-19. The Seattle site enrolled patients during active infection and followed them longitudinally. Assay: immunoSEQ multiplex PCR; the TCRdb copy retains only in-frame clones and omits some. The sample holds roughly 210,000 clones; roughly 80% are singletons and the top ten take over 9.5%. The CDR3 extends over 16 amino acids. Trimming removed 3 bases from V and 1 base from J, with 17 bases in between. From germline, CDR1 is SGHRS and CDR2 YFSETQ. The specimen was peripheral blood. The chain uses TRBV5-1 and TRBJ2-7; perhaps TRBD2 as D (7 bases). The source is a woman aged 80 or over with COVID-19, enrolled during active disease. As DNA, the CDR3 is TGCGCCAGCAGCTCCTTGGGGGGGCTGGGTTCCTACGAGCAGTACTTC. This sequence encodes CASSSLGGLGSYEQYF. Based on the CDR3 plus reference TRBV5-1 and TRBJ2-7, the full variable domain is KAGVTQTPRYLIKTRGQQVTLSCSPISGHRSVSWYQQTPGQGLQFLFEYFSETQRNKGNFPGRFSGRQFSNSRSEMNVSTLELGDSALYLCASSSLGGLGSYEQYFGPGTRLTVT.